This record covers a single TCR beta chain. It lacks a known antigen. No base quality values were provided; no much bigger clone lies one nucleotide off. The CDR3 sequence holds 15 residues, the cysteine and phenylalanine included. Kept here is only the CDR3 DNA, which spans 45 bases and is read in frame from base 1. At the junction V is shortened by 8 bases and J by 3 bases; bases outside the gene matches: 8. CDR1 and CDR2 are read off the germline V gene (reference sequence) as LNHDA and SQIVND. This sample stems from a study of cytomegalovirus exposure and HLA in healthy donors listed by TCRdb under 2017. Regarding the study in general: An earlier analysis of approximately 600 of the donors reported roughly 300 Gb of sequence data and more than 90 million unique TCR beta sequences from some 180 million T cells. An early release covering roughly 580 HLA-typed donors comprised about 300 gigabases of sequencing data and tens of millions of unique TCR sequences. The genetic ancestry cluster associated with self-reported Caucasian donors included around 76% of the 398 genotyped donors. The study aimed to test whether signatures of past pathogen exposure could be identified by cataloging public T cell receptors. Using immunosequencing, the study profiled T cell repertoires from around 680 subjects and related those repertoires to cytomegalovirus serostatus. In addition to the first cohort of roughly 700 subjects, a separate validation cohort of over 90 different subjects was used. To predict cytomegalovirus infection status, the study combined high-throughput TCR immunosequencing, statistical association of individual TCRs with disease status, and machine learning. A later analysis re-examined previously published TCR beta repertoires from around 670 donors and added high-resolution HLA genotyping to investigate patterns of TCR occurrence. Rather than drawing on any new phenotypic data, the later analysis identified candidate immune exposures from TCR beta sequences and the way those sequences occurred across donors. To decide whether each TCR beta V gene segment behaved as functional or pseudogenic, an earlier analysis of some 600 of the donors relied on high-throughput TCR beta sequencing. Donor age, sex, ethnicity and CMV serostatus were compiled together with the repertoire data. A later genetic analysis took genome-wide SNP genotypes for about 55% of the 666 donors and used that subset as a discovery cohort. Every discovery cohort repertoire had been produced on one sequencing platform. Both class I and class II loci were covered by HLA typing, at four-digit resolution. The number of typed donors differed by locus: about 629-630 for A, B, C, DRB1 and DQB1; some 500 for DQA1; fewer than 610 for DPA1; and 400 to 480 for DPB1. Four or five DR-DQ haplotypes were handled as single units for association and clustering, since linkage in the cohort was strong. Among some 410 genotyped donors of the cohort, an average of approximately 240,000 unique TCR beta nucleotide sequences was sequenced per donor, of which about 20% were non-productive. The paper's findings and limits, for the study overall: Correlated functional status among segregating V segments might reflect linkage disequilibrium, but an unknown experimental factor could not be ruled out. In a later genetic analysis, a missense DCLRE1C variant was associated with V-gene and J-gene trimming of TCR beta chains, and the association was replicated in an independent cohort. In a later analysis, most CMV-associated TCR beta chains were found to appear HLA-restricted, with HLA associations seemingly driven largely by CMV exposure. A cluster of highly shared sequence variants was judged likely to represent a technical artifact of the sequencing pipeline. When HLA alleles, especially DR and DQ, strongly co-occurred, attributing TCR associations to individual alleles was difficult. A further reported finding was that TCR beta sequences accurately predicted the HLA-A and HLA-B alleles for most subjects in the first cohort. The authors suggested that the approach could potentially be generalized to other disease states and immunological phenotypes. Immune exposure information for the cohort was limited to CMV serostatus. Because the 87-base-pair reads could not distinguish some IMGT-functional V segments, including TRBV6-2 and TRBV6-3, those segments were excluded. An earlier analysis of approximately 600 of the donors showed that most TCR beta V segments appeared in productive rearrangements either about 87% or about 30% of the time, which broadly matched IMGT annotations. The classifier was reported to diagnose cytomegalovirus status with high specificity and sensitivity in both the original cohort and the validation cohort. About 15 rarely observed V segments, including chromosome 9 orphons, were excluded from the earlier analysis of approximately 600 of the donors because counts were too low. Because some donors lacked HLA typing at each locus, the association tests relied only on the typed subset. Most TCR sequences were observed very rarely across donors, whereas some public TCRs were present in many individuals. In this cohort, only TCR beta chains were sequenced, and detectable features were limited by the absence of alpha or paired-chain data. Roughly uniform sequencing depth across donors was assumed in presence/absence analyses, although this assumption may not hold. In the study, 150 to 200 TCR beta chains were listed as associated with cytomegalovirus. According to a later analysis, parvovirus B19, influenza, CMV and Epstein-Barr virus appeared linked to several top co-occurrence clusters. In a later analysis, some 17,000 TCR beta sequences were associated with specific HLA alleles at a false discovery rate of 0.05. Compared with the roughly 700-donor mean, donors in an Asian-associated ancestry cluster had fewer N-insertions in productive TCRs, according to a later genetic analysis. In vitro tests confirmed that three of the cytomegalovirus-associated TCR beta chains recognize cytomegalovirus antigens. In a later analysis, HLA-associated TCR beta chains were found to be more clonally expanded and to have lower generation probabilities than equally common non-associated chains. According to a later analysis, TCR association rates differed among HLA loci, with DRB1 alleles showing the most associated TCRs and HLA-C alleles showing the fewest.

Library method: the immunoSEQ multiplex PCR assay. The multiplex PCR relied on a mix of 60 forward primers for TCR Vbeta segments and 13 reverse primers for TCR Jbeta segments. Amplification of the CDR3 region of rearranged TCR beta genes was performed with a multiplex PCR assay on genomic DNA. On the Illumina HiSeq System, the amplified TCR beta libraries were sequenced as 87-base-pair reads. In the source study's methods: Across the 670 or so repertoires, a later analysis counted about 81 million unique TCR beta chains, roughly 11 million of which were shared by at least two donors. A nearest-neighbor algorithm error-corrected the raw reads and collapsed the reads into unique sequences, merging closely related sequences to remove PCR and sequencing errors. Alignment of CDR3 sequences to IMGT reference sequences was used to assign V, D and J gene segments. Each retained sequence needed at least a six-nucleotide match to both a V gene segment and a J gene segment. Rearrangements were called productive when the CDR3 lacked stop codons and stayed in frame with V and J; all others were non-productive. Following IMGT convention, CDR3 was defined as the stretch from the second conserved V-encoded cysteine to the conserved J-encoded phenylalanine. Sequences without an unambiguous match to a single V gene segment were excluded from the earlier analysis of approximately 560 of the donors. In an earlier analysis of around 590 of the donors, a V segment was called functional when productive rearrangements were above 56.7%, and segregating when the standard deviation between donors exceeded 5%. To diagnose cytomegalovirus status from the catalog of TCR beta chain sequences, a statistical classification framework was built. In a later analysis, V and J genes were assigned by comparing TCR nucleotide sequences against IMGT/GENE-DB human TR gene sequences. Using the TCRdist pipeline, a later analysis assigned CDR3 sequences along with most-parsimonious VDJ recombination scenarios. A later analysis defined each TCR beta chain by its CDR3 amino acid sequence plus V-gene family, and excluded reads lacking a unique V-gene family. To address suspected cross-contamination and a sequencing artifact, a later analysis removed some 620 highly shared, low-generation-probability nucleotide sequences. A later analysis calculated a clonal expansion index for each public chain from normalized within-repertoire ranks of inferred template counts. Generation probabilities in a later analysis came from a VDJ recombination model fitted to out-of-frame rearrangements, and those results were checked against IGoR. In a later analysis, hypergeometric tests were used to score TCR-TCR, TCR-HLA and TCR-CMV co-occurrence, with a repertoire-size bias correction applied to TCR pairs. In a later analysis, false discovery rates were estimated by permuting HLA or CMV assignments 20 times. In a later analysis, co-occurring TCRs were grouped with DBSCAN, and TCRdist sequence similarity was added when clustering was performed within HLA-allele-positive subsets. Repertoires with fewer than 30,000 or more than 120,000 public chains, plus five repertoires with anomalous nucleotide sharing, were excluded from co-occurrence clustering. Entries here come from immuneACCESS through TCRdb and include only in-frame sequences with V and J called. Some clones fail to appear in such tables; in the studies checked, an unresolved V gene covers under half of the shortfall, and the cause of the remainder is unknown. V, J and clone size were drawn from that table, and D and trimming were deduced from the DNA. This sample holds 100,000 or so clones; about 70% were observed only once. The top ten constitute approximately 3% of the sample.

In total, approximately 700 healthy bone marrow donors made up the cohort. At the time of sampling, every cohort member was nominally healthy, though immune exposures that went unrecorded were likely present. The donor was CMV seronegative and belonged to the group of more than 300 seronegative cohort members. A peripheral blood sample was collected from each donor, and TCR beta sequencing was performed on peripheral blood mononuclear cells. The Qiagen DNeasy Blood Extraction Kit was used to extract genomic DNA from the blood cell samples. The chain is made from TRBV19 and TRBJ1-2, and 11 junction bases match TRBD1. The sample comprised PBMCs. This clonotype was sampled from a man under 40 in good health and CMV-seronegative. The nucleotides are TGTGCCAGTTTTAGGGACAGGGGGTCAGACTATGGCTACACCTTC. Protein translation: CASFRDRGSDYGYTF.